This TCR beta chain was captured in a study of blood T cell repertoires in COVID-19. Generated by immunoSEQ multiplex PCR, the TCRdb table keeps only in-frame clones and is missing some. Of around 170,000 clones listed, around three quarters were seen once; the top ten hold around 7%. This clone occurred once. The ends lost 7 bases at V and 8 bases at J; junction bases unmatched: 8. The CDR3 sequence is 14 residues long. Germline V gene lookup returns CDR1 MNHEY and CDR2 SVGAGI. This clonotype was sampled from a man in his 70s with active or convalescent COVID-19. The chain carries TRBV6-5 and TRBJ1-4; 9 bases fit TRBD1. Input material: peripheral blood. The CDR3 nucleotides read TGTGCCAGCAACTCGGGACAGGGACGCGAAAAACTGTTTTTT. Amino acid sequence: CASNSGQGREKLFF.